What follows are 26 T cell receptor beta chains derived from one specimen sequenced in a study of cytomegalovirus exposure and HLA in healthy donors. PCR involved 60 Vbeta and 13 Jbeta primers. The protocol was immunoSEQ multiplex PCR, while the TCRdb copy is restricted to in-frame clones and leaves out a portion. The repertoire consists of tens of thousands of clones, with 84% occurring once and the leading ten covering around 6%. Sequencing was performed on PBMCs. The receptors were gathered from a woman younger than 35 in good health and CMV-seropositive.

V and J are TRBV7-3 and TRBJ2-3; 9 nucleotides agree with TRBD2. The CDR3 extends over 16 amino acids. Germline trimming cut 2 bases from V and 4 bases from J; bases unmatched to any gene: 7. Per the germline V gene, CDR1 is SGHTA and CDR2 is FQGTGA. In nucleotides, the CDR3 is TGTGCCAGCAGCTTAGGATCGCTAGCGGGGCCAGATACGCAGTATTTT. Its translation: CASSLGSLAGPDTQYF.

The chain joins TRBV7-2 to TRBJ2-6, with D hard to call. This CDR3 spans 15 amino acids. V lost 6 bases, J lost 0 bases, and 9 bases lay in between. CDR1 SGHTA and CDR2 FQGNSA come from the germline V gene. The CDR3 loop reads CASRPTSSGANVLTF. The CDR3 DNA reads TGTGCCAGCAGACCAACCAGCTCTGGGGCCAACGTCCTGACTTTC.

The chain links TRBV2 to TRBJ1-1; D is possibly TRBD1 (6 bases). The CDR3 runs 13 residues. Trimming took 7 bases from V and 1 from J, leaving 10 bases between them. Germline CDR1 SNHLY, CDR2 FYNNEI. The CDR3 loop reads CASTAGENTEAFF. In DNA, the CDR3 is TGTGCCAGCACGGCAGGGGAGAACACTGAAGCTTTCTTT.

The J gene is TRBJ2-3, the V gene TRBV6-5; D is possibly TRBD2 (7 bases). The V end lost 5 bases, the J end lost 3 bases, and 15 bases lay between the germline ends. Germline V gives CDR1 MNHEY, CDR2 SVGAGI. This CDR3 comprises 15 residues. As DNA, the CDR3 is TGTGCCAGCAGTCGGAATCGGGGGGCGACAGATACGCAGTATTTT. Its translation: CASSRNRGATDTQYF.

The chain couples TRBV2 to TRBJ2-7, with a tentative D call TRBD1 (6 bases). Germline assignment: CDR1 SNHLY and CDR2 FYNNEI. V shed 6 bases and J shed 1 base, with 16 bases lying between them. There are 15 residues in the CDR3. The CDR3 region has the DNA TGTGCCAGCAGCAGAACCGGGACATTTTCCTACGAGCAGTACTTC. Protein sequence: CASSRTGTFSYEQYF.

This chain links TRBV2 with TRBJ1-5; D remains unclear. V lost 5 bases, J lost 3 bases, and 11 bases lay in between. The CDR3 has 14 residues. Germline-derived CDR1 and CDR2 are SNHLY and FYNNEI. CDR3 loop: CASSYLRDNQPQHF. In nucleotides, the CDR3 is TGTGCCAGCAGTTATCTGCGTGACAATCAGCCCCAGCATTTT.

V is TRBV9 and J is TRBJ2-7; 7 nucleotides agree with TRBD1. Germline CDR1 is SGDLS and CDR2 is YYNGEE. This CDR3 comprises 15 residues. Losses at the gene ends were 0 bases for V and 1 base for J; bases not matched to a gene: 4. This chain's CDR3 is CASSVEGRGSYEQYF. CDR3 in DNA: TGTGCCAGCAGCGTAGAAGGCAGGGGGTCCTACGAGCAGTACTTC.

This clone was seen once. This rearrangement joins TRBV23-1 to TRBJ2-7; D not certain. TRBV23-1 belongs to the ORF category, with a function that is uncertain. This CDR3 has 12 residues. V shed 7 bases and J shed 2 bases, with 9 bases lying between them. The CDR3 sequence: CASNRSTYEQYF. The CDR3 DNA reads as TGCGCCAGCAACAGATCCACCTACGAGCAGTACTTC.

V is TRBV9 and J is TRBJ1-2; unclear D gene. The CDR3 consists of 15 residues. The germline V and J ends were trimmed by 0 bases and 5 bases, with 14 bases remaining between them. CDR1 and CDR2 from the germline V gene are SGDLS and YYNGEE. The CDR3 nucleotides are TGTGCCAGCAGCGTAGGAGTGGTTGCCTCTTATGGCTACACCTTC. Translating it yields CASSVGVVASYGYTF.

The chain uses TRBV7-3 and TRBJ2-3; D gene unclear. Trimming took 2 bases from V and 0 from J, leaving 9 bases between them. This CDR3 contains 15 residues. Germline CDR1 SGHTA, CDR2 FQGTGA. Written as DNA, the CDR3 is TGTGCCAGCAGCTTATCTCCAACAAGCACAGATACGCAGTATTTT. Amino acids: CASSLSPTSTDTQYF.

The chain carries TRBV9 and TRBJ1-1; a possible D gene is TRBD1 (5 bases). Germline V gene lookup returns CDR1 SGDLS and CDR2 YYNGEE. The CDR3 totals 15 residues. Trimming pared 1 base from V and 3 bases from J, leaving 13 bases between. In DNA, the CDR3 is TGTGCCAGCAGCGTAACGGGGGTTCCGTACACTGAAGCTTTCTTT. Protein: CASSVTGVPYTEAFF.

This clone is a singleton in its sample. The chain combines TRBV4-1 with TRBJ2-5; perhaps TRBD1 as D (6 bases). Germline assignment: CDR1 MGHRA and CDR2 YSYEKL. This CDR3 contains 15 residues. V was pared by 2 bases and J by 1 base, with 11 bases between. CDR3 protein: CASSQTGQRQETQYF. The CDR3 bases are TGCGCCAGCAGCCAAACGGGACAACGCCAAGAGACCCAGTACTTC.

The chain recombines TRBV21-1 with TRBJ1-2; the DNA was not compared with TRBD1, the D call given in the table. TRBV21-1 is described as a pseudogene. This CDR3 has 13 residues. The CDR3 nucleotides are TGTGCCAGCAGCAAACGGGCAGGGGGCGCGGACACCTTC. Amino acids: CASSKRAGGADTF.

CDR3 bases: TGCGCCAGCAGCTTGCGGGGGGCCCCCAATGAGCAGTTCTTC. Translation: CASSLRGAPNEQFF. This sequence joins TRBV5-1 and TRBJ2-1; TRBD2 is a possible D gene (7 bases). The CDR3 consists of 14 residues. Trimming shortened V by 1 base and J by 6 bases, and 11 bases separated the two germline ends. CDR1 and CDR2 (germline): SGHRS, YFSETQ.

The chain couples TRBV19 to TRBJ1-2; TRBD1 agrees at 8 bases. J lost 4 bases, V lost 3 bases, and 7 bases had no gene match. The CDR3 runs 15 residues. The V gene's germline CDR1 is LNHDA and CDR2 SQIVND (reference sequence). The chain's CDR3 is CASSMLRGTGYGYTF. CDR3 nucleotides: TGTGCCAGTAGTATGCTCCGGGGGACAGGCTATGGCTACACCTTC.

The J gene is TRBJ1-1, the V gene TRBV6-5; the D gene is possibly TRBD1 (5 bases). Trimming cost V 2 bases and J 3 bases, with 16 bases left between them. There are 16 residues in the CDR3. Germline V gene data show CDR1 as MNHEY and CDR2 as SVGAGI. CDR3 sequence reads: CASSYQLGDSHTEAFF. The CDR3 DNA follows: TGTGCCAGCAGTTACCAACTCGGAGACAGCCACACTGAAGCTTTCTTT.

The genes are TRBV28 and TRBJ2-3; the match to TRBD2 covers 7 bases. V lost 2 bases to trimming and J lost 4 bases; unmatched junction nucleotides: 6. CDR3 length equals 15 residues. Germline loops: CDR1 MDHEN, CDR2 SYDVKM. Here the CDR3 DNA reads TGTGCCAGCAGTTTAACGAGGGAGGGATCAGATACGCAGTATTTT. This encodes CASSLTREGSDTQYF.

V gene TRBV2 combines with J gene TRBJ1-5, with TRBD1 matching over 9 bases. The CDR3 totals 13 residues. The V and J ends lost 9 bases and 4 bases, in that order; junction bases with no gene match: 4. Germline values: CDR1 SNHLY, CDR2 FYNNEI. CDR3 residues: CASRQGENQPQHF. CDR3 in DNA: TGTGCCAGTAGACAGGGGGAAAATCAGCCCCAGCATTTT.

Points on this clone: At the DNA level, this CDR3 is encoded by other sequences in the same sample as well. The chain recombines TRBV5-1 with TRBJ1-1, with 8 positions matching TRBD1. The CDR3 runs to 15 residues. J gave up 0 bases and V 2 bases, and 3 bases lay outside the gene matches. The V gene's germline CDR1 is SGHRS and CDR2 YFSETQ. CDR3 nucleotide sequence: TGCGCCAGCAGCTTCGGGACAGGAATGAACACTGAAGCTTTCTTT. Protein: CASSFGTGMNTEAFF.

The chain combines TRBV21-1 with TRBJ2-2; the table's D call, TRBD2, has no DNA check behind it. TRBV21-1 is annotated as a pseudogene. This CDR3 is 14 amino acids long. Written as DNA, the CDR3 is TGTGCCAGCGCCGGACTAGCGGGAACCGGGGAGCTGTTTTTT. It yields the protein CASAGLAGTGELFF.

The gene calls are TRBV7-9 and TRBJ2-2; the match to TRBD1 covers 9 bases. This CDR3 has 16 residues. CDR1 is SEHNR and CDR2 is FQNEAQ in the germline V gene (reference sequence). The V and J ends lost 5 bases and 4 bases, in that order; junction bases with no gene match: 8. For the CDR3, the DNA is TGTGCCAGCAGCCCGGGACAGGGTTTGGGCACCGGGGAGCTGTTTTTT. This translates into CASSPGQGLGTGELFF.

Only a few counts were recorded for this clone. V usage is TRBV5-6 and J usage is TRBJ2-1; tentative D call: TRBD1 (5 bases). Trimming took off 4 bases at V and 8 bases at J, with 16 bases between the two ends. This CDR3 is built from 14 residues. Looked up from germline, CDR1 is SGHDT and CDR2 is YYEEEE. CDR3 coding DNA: TGTGCCAGCAGCACTCAAGGGGCTTTGTATGAGCAGTTCTTC. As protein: CASSTQGALYEQFF.

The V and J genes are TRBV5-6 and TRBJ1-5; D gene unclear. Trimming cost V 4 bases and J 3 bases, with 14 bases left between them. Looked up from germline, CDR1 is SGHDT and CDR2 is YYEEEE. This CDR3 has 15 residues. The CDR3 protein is CASSIRSIANQPQHF. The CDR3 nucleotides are TGTGCCAGCAGCATTCGGTCTATTGCCAATCAGCCCCAGCATTTT.

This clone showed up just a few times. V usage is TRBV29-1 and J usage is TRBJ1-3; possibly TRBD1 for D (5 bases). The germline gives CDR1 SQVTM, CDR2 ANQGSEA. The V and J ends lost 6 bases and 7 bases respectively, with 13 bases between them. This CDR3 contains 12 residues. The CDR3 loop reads CSVLVRGNTIYF. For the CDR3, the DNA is TGCAGCGTCCTGGTTCGGGGGAACACCATATATTTT.

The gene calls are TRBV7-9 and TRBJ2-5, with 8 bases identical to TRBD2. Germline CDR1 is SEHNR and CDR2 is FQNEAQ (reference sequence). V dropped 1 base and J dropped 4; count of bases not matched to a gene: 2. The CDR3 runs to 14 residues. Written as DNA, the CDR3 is TGTGCCAGCAGCTTAGTTAGCGGGATAGAGACCCAGTACTTC. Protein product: CASSLVSGIETQYF.

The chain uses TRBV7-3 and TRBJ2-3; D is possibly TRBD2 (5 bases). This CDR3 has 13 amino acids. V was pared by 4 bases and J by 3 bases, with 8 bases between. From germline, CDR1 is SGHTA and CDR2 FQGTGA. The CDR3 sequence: CASSSGRTDTQYF. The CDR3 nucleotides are TGTGCCAGCAGCTCGGGAAGGACAGATACGCAGTATTTT.